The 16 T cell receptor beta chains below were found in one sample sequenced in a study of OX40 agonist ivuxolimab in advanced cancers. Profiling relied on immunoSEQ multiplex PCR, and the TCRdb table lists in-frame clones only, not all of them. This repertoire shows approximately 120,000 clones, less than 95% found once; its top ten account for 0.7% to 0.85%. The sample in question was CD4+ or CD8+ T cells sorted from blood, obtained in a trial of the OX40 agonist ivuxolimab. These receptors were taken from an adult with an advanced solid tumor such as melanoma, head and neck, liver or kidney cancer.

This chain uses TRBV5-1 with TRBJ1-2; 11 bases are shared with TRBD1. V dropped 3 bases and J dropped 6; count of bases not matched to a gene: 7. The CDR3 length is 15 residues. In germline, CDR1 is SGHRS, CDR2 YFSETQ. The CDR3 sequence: CASSSPDRGRDGYTF. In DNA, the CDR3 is TGCGCCAGCAGCTCGCCGGACAGGGGGCGTGATGGCTACACCTTC.

The CDR3 sequence is CASSKLAGDDDYEQYF. CDR3 nucleotide sequence: TGTGCCAGCAGTAAACTAGCGGGAGACGACGACTACGAGCAGTACTTC. The chain employs TRBV27 and TRBJ2-7; TRBD2 matches 11 bases. This CDR3 contains 16 residues. The J segment lost 3 bases and the V segment lost 5 bases, leaving 9 bases of the junction unmatched. Per the germline V gene, CDR1 is MNHEY and CDR2 is SMNVEV (reference sequence).

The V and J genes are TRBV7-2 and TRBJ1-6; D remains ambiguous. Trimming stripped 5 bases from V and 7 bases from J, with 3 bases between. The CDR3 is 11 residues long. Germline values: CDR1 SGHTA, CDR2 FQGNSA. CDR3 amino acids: CASSINSPLHF. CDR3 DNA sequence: TGTGCCAGCAGCATAAATTCACCCCTCCACTTT.

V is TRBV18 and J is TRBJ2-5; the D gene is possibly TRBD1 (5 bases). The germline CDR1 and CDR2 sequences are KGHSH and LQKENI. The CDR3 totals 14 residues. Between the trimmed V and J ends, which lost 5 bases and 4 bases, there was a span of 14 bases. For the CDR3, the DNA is TGTGCCAGCTCAACAGGAAAGGGAACAGAGACCCAGTACTTC. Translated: CASSTGKGTETQYF. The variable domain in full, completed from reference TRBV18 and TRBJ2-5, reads NAGVMQNPRHLVRRRGQEARLRCSPMKGHSHVYWYRQLPEEGLKFMVYLQKENIIDESGMPKERFSAEFPKEGPSILRIQQVVRGDSAAYFCASSTGKGTETQYFGPGTRLLVL.

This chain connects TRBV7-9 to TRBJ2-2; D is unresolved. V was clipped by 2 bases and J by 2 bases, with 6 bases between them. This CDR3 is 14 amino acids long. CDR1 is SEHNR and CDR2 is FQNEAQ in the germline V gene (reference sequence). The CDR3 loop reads CASSLIANTGELFF. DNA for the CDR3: TGTGCCAGCAGCTTAATAGCTAACACCGGGGAGCTGTTTTTT.

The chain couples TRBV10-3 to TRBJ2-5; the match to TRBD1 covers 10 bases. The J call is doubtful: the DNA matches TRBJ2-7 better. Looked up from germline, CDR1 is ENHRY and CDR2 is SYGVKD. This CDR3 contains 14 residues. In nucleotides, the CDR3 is TGTGCCATCGGAGGGACAGGGGATGCCTACGAGCAGTACTTC. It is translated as CAIGGTGDAYEQYF.

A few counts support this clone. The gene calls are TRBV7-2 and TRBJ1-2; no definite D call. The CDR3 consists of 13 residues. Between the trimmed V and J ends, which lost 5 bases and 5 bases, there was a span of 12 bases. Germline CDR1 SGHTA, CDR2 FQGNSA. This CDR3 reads CASSSRRSYGYTF. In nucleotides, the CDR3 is TGTGCCAGCAGCAGTCGCCGATCATATGGCTACACCTTC.

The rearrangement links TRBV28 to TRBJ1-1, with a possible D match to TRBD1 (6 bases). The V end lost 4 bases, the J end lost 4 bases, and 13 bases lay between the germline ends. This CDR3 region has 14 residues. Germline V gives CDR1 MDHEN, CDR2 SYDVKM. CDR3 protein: CASSSSGAFTEAFF. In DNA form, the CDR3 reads TGTGCCAGCAGTTCGTCAGGGGCATTCACTGAAGCTTTCTTT.

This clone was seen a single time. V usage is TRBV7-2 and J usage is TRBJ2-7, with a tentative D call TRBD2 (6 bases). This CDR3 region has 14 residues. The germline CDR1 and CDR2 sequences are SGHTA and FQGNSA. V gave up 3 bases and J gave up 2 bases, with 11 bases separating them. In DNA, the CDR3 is TGTGCCAGCAGCTTGCGGGACGGGACCTACGAGCAGTACTTC. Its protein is CASSLRDGTYEQYF.

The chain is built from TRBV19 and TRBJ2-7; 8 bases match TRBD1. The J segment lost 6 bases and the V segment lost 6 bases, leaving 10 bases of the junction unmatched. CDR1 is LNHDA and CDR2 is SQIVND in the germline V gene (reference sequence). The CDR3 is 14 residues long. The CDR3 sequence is CASSPGQAWGEQYF. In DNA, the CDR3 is TGTGCCAGTAGCCCGGGACAGGCGTGGGGCGAGCAGTACTTC. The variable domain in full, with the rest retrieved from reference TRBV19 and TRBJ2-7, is DGGITQSPKYLFRKEGQNVTLSCEQNLNHDAMYWYRQDPGQGLRLIYYSQIVNDFQKGDIAEGYSVSREKKESFPLTVTSAQKNPTAFYLCASSPGQAWGEQYFGPGTRLTVT.

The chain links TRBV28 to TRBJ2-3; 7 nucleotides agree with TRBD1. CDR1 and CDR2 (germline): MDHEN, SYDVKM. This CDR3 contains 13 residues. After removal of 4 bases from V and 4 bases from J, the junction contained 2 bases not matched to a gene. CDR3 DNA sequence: TGTGCCAGCAGTTCCCAGGGGGCAGATACGCAGTATTTT. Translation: CASSSQGADTQYF.

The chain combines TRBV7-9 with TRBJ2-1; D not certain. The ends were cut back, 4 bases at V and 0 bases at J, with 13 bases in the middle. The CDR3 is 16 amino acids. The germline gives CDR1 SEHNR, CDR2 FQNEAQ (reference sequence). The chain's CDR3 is CASSSSGRSSYNEQFF. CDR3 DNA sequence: TGTGCCAGCAGCTCCAGTGGACGGAGCTCCTACAATGAGCAGTTCTTC.

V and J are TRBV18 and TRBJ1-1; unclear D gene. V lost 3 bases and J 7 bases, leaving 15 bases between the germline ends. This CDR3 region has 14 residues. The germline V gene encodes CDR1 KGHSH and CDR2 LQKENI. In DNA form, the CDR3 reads TGTGCCAGCTCACCGAGCGTGGACGTGGGTGAAGCTTTCTTT. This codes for CASSPSVDVGEAFF.

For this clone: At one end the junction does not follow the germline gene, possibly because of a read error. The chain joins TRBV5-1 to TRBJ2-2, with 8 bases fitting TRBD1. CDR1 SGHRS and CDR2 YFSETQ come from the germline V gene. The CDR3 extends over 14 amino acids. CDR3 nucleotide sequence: TGCGCCAGCAGTTTGGACAGGGAAACCGGGGAGCTGTTTTTT. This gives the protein CASSLDRETGELFF.

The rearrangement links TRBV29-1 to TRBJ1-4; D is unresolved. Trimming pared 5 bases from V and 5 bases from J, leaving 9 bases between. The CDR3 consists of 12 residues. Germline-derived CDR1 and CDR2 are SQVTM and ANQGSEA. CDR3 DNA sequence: TGCAGCGTTCCGGACCTCAATGAAAAACTGTTTTTT. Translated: CSVPDLNEKLFF. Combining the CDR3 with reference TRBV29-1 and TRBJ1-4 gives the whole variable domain SAVISQKPSRDICQRGTSLTIQCQVDSQVTMMFWYRQQPGQSLTLIATANQGSEATYESGFVIDKFPISRPNLTFSTLTVSNMSPEDSSIYLCSVPDLNEKLFFGSGTQLSVL.

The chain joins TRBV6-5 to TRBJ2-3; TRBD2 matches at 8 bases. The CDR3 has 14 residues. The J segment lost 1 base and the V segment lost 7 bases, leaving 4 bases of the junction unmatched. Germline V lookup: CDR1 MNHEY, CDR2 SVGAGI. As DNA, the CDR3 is TGTGCCAGCACCCCGGGGGGGGGCACAGATACGCAGTATTTT. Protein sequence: CASTPGGGTDTQYF.